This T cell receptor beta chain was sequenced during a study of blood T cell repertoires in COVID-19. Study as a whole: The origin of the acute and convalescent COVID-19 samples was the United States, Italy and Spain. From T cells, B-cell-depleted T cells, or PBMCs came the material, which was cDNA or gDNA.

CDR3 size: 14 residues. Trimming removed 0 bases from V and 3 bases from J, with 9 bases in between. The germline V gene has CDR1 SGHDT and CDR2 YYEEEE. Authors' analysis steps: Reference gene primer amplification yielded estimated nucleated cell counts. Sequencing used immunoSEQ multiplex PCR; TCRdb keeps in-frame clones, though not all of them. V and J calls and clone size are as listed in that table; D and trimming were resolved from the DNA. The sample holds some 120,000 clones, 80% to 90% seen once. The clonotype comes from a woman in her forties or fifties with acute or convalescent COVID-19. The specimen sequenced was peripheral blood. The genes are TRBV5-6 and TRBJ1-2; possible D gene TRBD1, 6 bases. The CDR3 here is CASSLAGDDYGYTF. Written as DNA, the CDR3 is TGTGCCAGCAGCTTGGCAGGGGATGACTATGGCTACACCTTC.